Only one count was recorded for the clone carrying this TCR beta chain. These data are taken from a study of blood T cell repertoires in COVID-19. Study as a whole: Specimens from acute and convalescent COVID-19 originated in the United States, Italy and Spain. PBMCs, B-cell-depleted T cells, or T cells were the source of the cDNA or gDNA that made up the material.

The CDR3 runs 16 residues. CDR1 and CDR2 (germline): SGHRS, YFSETQ. V gave up 4 bases and J gave up 4 bases; unmatched junction bases: 12. As handled by the study authors: How many nucleated cells were present was estimated from reference gene primer amplification. Here immunoSEQ multiplex PCR was the method, and the copy in TCRdb shows in-frame clones only, minus some. V, J and clone size are those of that table, while D and trimming were read from the DNA. This repertoire shows 110,000 to 150,000 clones, approximately 83% found once; its top ten account for around 8%. This receptor was obtained from a human donor in a cohort sampled during active COVID-19. The chain uses TRBV5-1 and TRBJ2-3; 7 bases fit TRBD1. Sequencing used peripheral blood. The CDR3, as DNA: TGCGCCAGCAGCGCCTGGACAGGCGGTCCGGCAGATACGCAGTATTTT. As protein: CASSAWTGGPADTQYF. The full variable domain, rest sourced from reference TRBV5-1 and TRBJ2-3, is KAGVTQTPRYLIKTRGQQVTLSCSPISGHRSVSWYQQTPGQGLQFLFEYFSETQRNKGNFPGRFSGRQFSNSRSEMNVSTLELGDSALYLCASSAWTGGPADTQYFGPGTRLTVL.